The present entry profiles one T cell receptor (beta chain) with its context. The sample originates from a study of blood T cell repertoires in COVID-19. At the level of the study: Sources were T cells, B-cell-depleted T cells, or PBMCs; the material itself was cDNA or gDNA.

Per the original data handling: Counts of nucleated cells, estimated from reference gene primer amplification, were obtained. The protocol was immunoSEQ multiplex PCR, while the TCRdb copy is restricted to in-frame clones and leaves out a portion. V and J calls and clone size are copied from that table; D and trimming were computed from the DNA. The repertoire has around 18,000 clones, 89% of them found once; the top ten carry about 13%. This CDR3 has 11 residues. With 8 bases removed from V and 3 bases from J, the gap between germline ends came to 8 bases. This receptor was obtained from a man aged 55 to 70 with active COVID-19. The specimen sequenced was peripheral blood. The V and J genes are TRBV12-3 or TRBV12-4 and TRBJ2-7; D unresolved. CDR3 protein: CASSPGYEQYF. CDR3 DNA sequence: TGTGCCAGCTCTCCCGGCTACGAGCAGTACTTC.